What follows describes a single TCR beta chain. The antigen is unknown. The sample comes from a study of cytomegalovirus exposure and HLA in healthy donors. As for the study in general: The same platform used for the 666 first-cohort repertoires was also used for the 120 or so validation repertoires, as a later analysis reported.

Method: immunoSEQ multiplex PCR; TCRdb's copy keeps in-frame clones and lacks some. The top ten clones hold approximately 2.2% of a sample with fewer than 100,000 clones, roughly 93% of them seen once. The CDR3 runs 16 residues. In germline, CDR1 is LGHNA, CDR2 YNFKEQ. Between the trimmed V and J ends, which lost 1 base and 4 bases, there was a span of 14 bases. Study-wide results and limits: Investigators reported approximately 170 TCR beta chains as tied to cytomegalovirus. In vitro checks showed that three CMV-associated chains really do target CMV antigens. The TCR clusters that emerged in the first cohort tended, a later analysis found, to co-occur in the 120 or so validation repertoires.

The chain recombines TRBV4-2 with TRBJ1-3; D is perhaps TRBD1 (6 bases). This TCR was sampled from a man aged 30-40 years in good health and CMV-seronegative. Sequenced sample: PBMCs. CDR3 in amino acids: CASSQAPTGYGNTIYF. CDR3 bases: TGTGCCAGCAGCCAAGCGCCGACAGGTTACGGAAACACCATATATTTT.